The rows below give T cell receptor beta chains drawn from one sample of a study of cytomegalovirus exposure and HLA in healthy donors. Assay: immunoSEQ multiplex PCR; the TCRdb copy retains only in-frame clones and omits some. This repertoire shows roughly 130,000 clones, 60% to 85% found once; its top ten account for approximately 1.2%. Input material: PBMCs. Source of these receptors: a male donor in good health and CMV-seropositive. CDR3s include the opening cysteine and the closing phenylalanine or tryptophan. A D gene is named only where the DNA matches it firmly. Clone size is stated in some rows and not others, as once, few, many or a class when expanded.

V,D,J,size,length,CDR3,DNA
TRBV5-4,.,TRBJ1-1,.,14,CASSLNKGDTEAFF,TGTGCCAGCAGCTTGAACAAGGGGGACACTGAAGCTTTCTTT
TRBV5-5,.,TRBJ1-1,once,16,CASSIKGRGANTEAFF,TGTGCCAGCAGCATAAAGGGGAGGGGCGCGAACACTGAAGCTTTCTTT
TRBV18,.,TRBJ1-3,once,14,CASSPQPGWNTIYF,TGTGCCAGCTCACCACAGCCCGGGTGGAACACCATATATTTT
TRBV18,.,TRBJ2-7,.,15,CASSVGDGGGYEQYF,TGTGCCAGCTCAGTAGGGGACGGGGGTGGCTACGAGCAGTACTTC
TRBV4-1,.,TRBJ1-1,.,15,CASSQVNLPGTEAFF,TGCGCCAGCAGCCAAGTAAACCTCCCGGGCACTGAAGCTTTCTTT
TRBV5-4,.,TRBJ1-1,.,12,CASSPGRDGAFF,TGTGCCAGCAGCCCGGGAAGGGATGGTGCTTTCTTT
TRBV19,TRBD1,TRBJ1-2,.,14,CASSIMGQSYGYTF,TGTGCCAGTAGTATAATGGGACAGTCCTATGGCTACACCTTC
TRBV6-1,.,TRBJ2-7,.,13,CASSSGQSYEQYF,TGTGCCAGCAGTTCAGGACAGTCCTACGAGCAGTACTTC
TRBV19,TRBD2,TRBJ2-7,.,13,CASSIGTSYEQYF,TGTGCCAGTAGTATAGGGACTAGCTACGAGCAGTACTTC
TRBV6-5,TRBD1,TRBJ1-1,.,14,CASSYSGQDTEAFF,TGTGCCAGCAGTTACTCCGGACAGGACACTGAAGCTTTCTTT
TRBV5-1,TRBD2,TRBJ2-1,once,17,CASSLTSGYTSYNEQFF,TGCGCCAGCAGCTTAACTAGCGGGTACACCTCCTACAATGAGCAGTTCTTC
TRBV7-2,.,TRBJ2-3,.,16,CASSLIQGLPVDTQYF,TGTGCCAGCAGCTTAATCCAGGGGCTACCAGTAGATACGCAGTATTTT
TRBV7-9,.,TRBJ1-2,.,13,CASSLRSRVGYTF,TGTGCCAGCAGCTTGAGGAGCCGGGTTGGCTACACCTTC
TRBV4-1,TRBD2,TRBJ2-7,.,16,CASSQETGTNSYEQYF,TGCGCCAGCAGCCAAGAAACCGGGACTAACTCCTACGAGCAGTACTTC
TRBV5-4,TRBD1,TRBJ1-4,once,16,CASSLRGTGNYEKLFF,TGTGCCAGCAGCTTGAGAGGGACAGGAAACTATGAAAAACTGTTTTTT
TRBV29-1,TRBD2,TRBJ2-1,.,18,CSVGDIQRTSGRPPGQFF,TGCAGCGTTGGTGACATCCAAAGGACTAGCGGGCGTCCCCCTGGGCAGTTCTTC
TRBV7-9,.,TRBJ2-7,.,11,CASSPGTQEYF,TGTGCCAGCAGCCCAGGGACTCAGGAGTACTTC
TRBV9,.,TRBJ2-5,few,15,CASSVDQQGAETQYF,TGTGCCAGCAGCGTCGACCAACAGGGTGCGGAGACCCAGTACTTC
TRBV27,TRBD1,TRBJ1-6,once,16,CATTGAYNRYNSPLHF,TGTGCCACAACAGGGGCGTATAATCGCTATAATTCACCCCTCCACTTT
TRBV9,TRBD2,TRBJ2-3,once,14,CASSVDRGEDTQYF,TGTGCCAGCAGCGTAGACCGGGGGGAAGATACGCAGTATTTT
TRBV10-3,.,TRBJ1-1,.,13,CAIRTGLATEAFF,TGTGCCATCAGGACAGGTTTGGCCACTGAAGCTTTCTTT
TRBV5-4,.,TRBJ2-5,.,14,CASSLFGGDTTQYF,TGTGCCAGCAGCTTGTTCGGGGGTGATACGACCCAGTACTTC
TRBV21-1,.,TRBJ1-6,few,15,CASSLPGVLNSPLHF,TGTGCCAGCAGCCTTCCGGGGGTACTTAATTCACCCCTCCACTTT
TRBV6-1,TRBD1,TRBJ2-1,.,15,CASSDGQGAANEQFF,TGTGCCAGCAGTGATGGACAGGGGGCCGCGAATGAGCAGTTCTTC
TRBV30,TRBD2,TRBJ2-5,.,14,CAWREEREQETQYF,TGTGCCTGGAGGGAAGAGCGGGAGCAAGAGACCCAGTACTTC
TRBV27,.,TRBJ1-2,once,14,CASSFRQGSYGYTF,TGTGCCAGCAGTTTCAGGCAGGGCTCCTATGGCTACACCTTC
TRBV5-1,.,TRBJ2-2,.,15,CASSLVGRATGELFF,TGCGCCAGCAGCTTGGTGGGGAGAGCCACCGGGGAGCTGTTTTTT
TRBV7-2,TRBD2,TRBJ2-7,once,14,CASSSRLAGAEQYF,TGTGCCAGCAGCTCTAGGCTAGCGGGAGCCGAGCAGTACTTC
TRBV5-7,.,TRBJ1-5,.,14,CASSFKGPRQPQHF,TGTGCCAGCAGCTTTAAGGGGCCCCGTCAGCCCCAGCATTTT
TRBV18,.,TRBJ1-6,few,14,CASSPTQGNSPLHF,TGTGCCAGCTCGCCGACGCAGGGGAATTCACCCCTCCACTTT
TRBV28,.,TRBJ2-5,once,15,CASSQSQGYQETQYF,TGTGCCAGCAGTCAATCTCAGGGTTACCAAGAGACCCAGTACTTC
TRBV25-1,TRBD1,TRBJ2-2,.,14,CASSSTGGTGELFF,TGTGCCAGCAGTAGTACAGGGGGTACCGGGGAGCTGTTTTTT
TRBV14,.,TRBJ2-3,.,14,CASSLYPRSVTQYF,TGTGCCAGCAGCCTATACCCCCGGTCGGTCACGCAGTATTTT
TRBV7-6,TRBD2,TRBJ2-7,once,15,CASSVDSGGAPEQYF,TGTGCCAGCAGCGTCGATAGCGGGGGGGCCCCCGAGCAGTACTTC
TRBV5-1,.,TRBJ2-1,.,17,CASSLAVGGRSYNEQFF,TGCGCCAGCAGCTTGGCCGTTGGGGGCCGCTCCTACAATGAGCAGTTCTTC
TRBV11-2,.,TRBJ2-1,.,19,CASSLVPGVAGNSYNEQFF,TGTGCCAGCAGCTTAGTTCCAGGTGTGGCAGGGAATTCCTACAATGAGCAGTTCTTC
TRBV5-1,.,TRBJ1-2,few,14,CASSPRGGNGGYTF,TGCGCCAGCAGCCCTCGCGGGGGCAACGGCGGCTACACCTTC
TRBV15,.,TRBJ1-1,.,16,CATSRDPGGLNTEAFF,TGTGCCACCAGCAGAGATCCGGGGGGACTGAACACTGAAGCTTTCTTT
TRBV7-2,TRBD2,TRBJ2-7,.,13,CASSAGSSGVQYF,TGTGCCAGCAGCGCCGGGTCTAGCGGCGTGCAGTACTTC
TRBV11-2,TRBD2,TRBJ2-5,few,15,CASSPIAGGLETQYF,TGTGCCAGCAGCCCTATAGCGGGAGGGTTGGAGACCCAGTACTTC
TRBV5-6,.,TRBJ2-1,.,15,CASSPTPSSYNEQFF,TGTGCCAGCAGCCCGACTCCAAGCTCCTACAATGAGCAGTTCTTC
TRBV13,TRBD1,TRBJ2-7,.,15,CASSSKPGQGYEQYF,TGTGCCAGCAGCTCTAAACCGGGACAGGGCTACGAGCAGTACTTC
TRBV27,.,TRBJ1-5,.,15,CASSLLGVSNQPQHF,TGTGCCAGCAGTTTACTAGGGGTGAGCAATCAGCCCCAGCATTTT
TRBV23-1,.,TRBJ1-2,.,14,CASSQSGINYGYTF,TGCGCCAGCAGTCAGAGCGGGATTAACTATGGCTACACCTTC
TRBV5-4,TRBD1,TRBJ2-5,.,16,CASSLAGTGGLETQYF,TGTGCCAGCAGCTTGGCCGGGACAGGGGGCTTGGAGACCCAGTACTTC